This TCR beta chain was profiled in a study of vaccination effects on CD4 cells after COVID-19. Whole-study context: Subjects were given two BNT162b2 or mRNA-1273 vaccine doses.

TCRdb keeps only in-frame clones here, not all; method: immunoSEQ multiplex PCR. The sample contains around 60,000 clones, around 77% of which appear only once. Whole-study results and caveats: Researchers reported few convalescent patients and no early post-infection timepoints in the study. Late post-vaccination, clones induced by infection and those induced by vaccine underwent marked clonal contraction.

V lost 1 base and J 8 bases, leaving 14 bases between the germline ends. The germline V gene encodes CDR1 ENHRY and CDR2 SYGVKD. The CDR3 has 15 amino acids. Antigen-specific CD4+ T cell clonotypes were called by their expansion after viral peptide-pool culture in ViraFEST. Following an approximately ten-day culture, CD4+ T cells were purified. All vaccine recipients tested negative for nucleocapsid antibodies and had never contracted SARS-CoV-2 infection. Each culture well received roughly 1.8 million PBMC. These cells were then cultured in IMDM with approximately 10 IU/ml IL-2 and 7.5 to 10 ug/ml peptides. This clone was picked up one time. Its cognate antigen is unknown.

The material sequenced was CD4+ T cells from PBMCs cultured with HCoV-NL63 spike peptides, taken before COVID-19 vaccination. This TCR was recovered from a human donor who received a COVID-19 vaccine. The chain combines TRBV10-3 with TRBJ1-4; no firm D call. CDR3 nucleotides: TGTGCCATCAGTGAGTGGGCGGACGGTGGCGAAAAACTGTTTTTT. Amino acid sequence: CAISEWADGGEKLFF.